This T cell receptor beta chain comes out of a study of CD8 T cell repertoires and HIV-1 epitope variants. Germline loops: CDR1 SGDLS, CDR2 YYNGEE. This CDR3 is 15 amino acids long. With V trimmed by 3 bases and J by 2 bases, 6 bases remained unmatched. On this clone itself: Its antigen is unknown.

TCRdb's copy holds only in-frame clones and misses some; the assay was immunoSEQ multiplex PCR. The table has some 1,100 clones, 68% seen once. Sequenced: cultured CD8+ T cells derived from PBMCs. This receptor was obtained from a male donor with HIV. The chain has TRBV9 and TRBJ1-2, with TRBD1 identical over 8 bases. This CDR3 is CASSDRGNENYGYTF. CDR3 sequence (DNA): TGTGCCAGCAGCGACAGGGGGAACGAAAACTATGGCTACACCTTC.